A selection of T cell receptor beta chains follows, all from one sample in a study of lymphopenia after photon versus proton radiotherapy. Clones were read by immunoSEQ multiplex PCR, and TCRdb kept only the in-frame ones, dropping some. The table includes tens of thousands of clones, less than 85% detected once. The specimen comprised peripheral blood, sampled from a patient treated with proton-based radiotherapy. The source is a man in his sixties with pancreatic cancer. Both conserved end residues are part of each CDR3. The D gene is left open where the match is weak.

cdr3_aa cdr3_nt cdr3_length j_call d_call v_call
CASSEGGLEAFF TGTGCCAGCAGTGAAGGGGGGCTTGAAGCTTTCTTT 12 TRBJ1-1 . TRBV2
CASIRQVNQPQHF TGTGCCAGCATTCGACAGGTTAATCAGCCCCAGCATTTT 13 TRBJ1-5 . TRBV28
CASSGQGFSEKLFF TGTGCCAGCTCCGGACAGGGGTTTTCCGAAAAACTGTTTTTT 14 TRBJ1-4 TRBD1 TRBV19
CASSVTGDTQYF TGTGCCAGCAGTGTGACAGGAGATACGCAGTATTTT 12 TRBJ2-3 . TRBV6-1
CSVRGLAEYNEQFF TGCAGCGTCCGGGGGCTAGCGGAATACAATGAGCAGTTCTTC 14 TRBJ2-1 . TRBV29-1
CASSGTLNNEQFF TGTGCCAGCAGTGGGACGTTAAACAATGAGCAGTTCTTC 13 TRBJ2-1 . TRBV28
CASSILNAGSEQYF TGTGCCAGTAGTATCTTGAACGCAGGGAGCGAGCAGTACTTC 14 TRBJ2-7 . TRBV19
CASSSYGLAGDTGELFF TGTGCCAGCAGTTCGTATGGACTAGCGGGAGACACCGGGGAGCTGTTTTTT 17 TRBJ2-2 TRBD2 TRBV7-3
CSAGGGRAGNNEQFF TGCAGCGCGGGCGGCGGGAGGGCGGGAAACAATGAGCAGTTCTTC 15 TRBJ2-1 TRBD2 TRBV29-1
CASKSREPGNTIYF TGTGCCAGCAAGAGTAGGGAACCTGGAAACACCATATATTTT 14 TRBJ1-3 . TRBV6-1